This TCR beta chain was profiled in a study of T cell repertoires in cytomegalovirus infection. The wider study: HLA-B-restricted CMV epitopes that are well studied were used alongside recently identified HLA-C-restricted ones. Public TCR beta signatures were indicative of both CMV infection and a matching HLA type.

MiXCR, applied by TCRdb to the reads, yields one record per CDR3 protein. The table shows approximately 100,000 distinct CDR3 sequences, with about 30% occurring only once. Trimming cost V 3 bases and J 5 bases, with 13 bases left between them. Per the germline V gene, CDR1 is SGHVS and CDR2 is FNYEAQ. The CDR3 has 14 amino acids. As to this clonotype: Its antigen is unknown.

The TCR was taken from a human donor in good health (CMV status not recorded). Some clones in this sample may be carry-over from other donors' samples. The material sequenced was CD8+ T cells from cultured PBMCs, taken from culture after CMV antigen stimulation. The chain recombines TRBV7-6 with TRBJ1-1; D is possibly TRBD1 (5 bases). CDR3 bases: TGTGCCAGCAGCTTGGGGGGTATCGAGACTGAAGCTTTCTTT. Its protein is CASSLGGIETEAFF.